Listed below are T cell receptor beta chains from one sample, sequenced in a study of blood T cell repertoires in COVID-19. Clones were read by immunoSEQ multiplex PCR, and TCRdb kept only the in-frame ones, dropping some. The table lists 250,000 to 350,000 clones, about nine tenths of them singletons, with 2.5% to 3.5% in the top ten. The sequenced material came from PBMCs or T cells enriched from blood (not recorded which). These receptors were collected from a woman aged 50 to 60 who had been exposed to COVID-19. Each CDR3 is given with its conserved first and last residue. Each record gives: V gene, clone size, CDR3 protein. Part of the rows lack a size; the others show once, few, many or a class for expanded clones.

V: TRBV7-8
size: few
CDR3: CASSLAQGGDQPQHF

V: TRBV5-8
size: -
CDR3: CASSPAGQGRRQAFF

V: TRBV3-1/TRBV3-2
size: -
CDR3: CASSQDDNEQFF

V: TRBV28
size: -
CDR3: CASLLQGVHGQPQHF

V: TRBV11-2
size: -
CDR3: CASSLETGGTEAFF

V: TRBV25-1
size: -
CDR3: CASSDARTGNTEAFF

V: TRBV5-4
size: few
CDR3: CASSPEMTEAFF

V: TRBV4-2
size: -
CDR3: CASSQVPGNTGELFF

V: TRBV19
size: -
CDR3: CASSMSGGNQPQHF

V: TRBV19
size: -
CDR3: CASSSPPIGDYGYTF

V: TRBV5-4
size: -
CDR3: CASSLSASGGLYEQFF

V: TRBV30
size: -
CDR3: CAWKSSANRMDTQYF

V: TRBV23-1
size: -
CDR3: CASSQSPRRAKNIQYF

V: TRBV5-1
size: -
CDR3: CASSLAGQGGHGYTF

V: TRBV12-3/TRBV12-4
size: -
CDR3: CASSLRTNEQYF

V: TRBV5-4
size: -
CDR3: CASSLPGQGALEQYF

V: TRBV10-3
size: -
CDR3: CATGQGADYGYTF

V: TRBV3-1/TRBV3-2
size: -
CDR3: CASSQAIAGLNEQFF

V: TRBV10-3
size: -
CDR3: CAISESTDHYGYTF

V: TRBV2
size: -
CDR3: CASSVGLDQPQHF

V: TRBV7-6
size: -
CDR3: CASSLQQGAGNTIYF

V: TRBV28
size: few
CDR3: CASNRSGRGAWEQYF

V: TRBV5-1
size: -
CDR3: CASSLGRADEKLFF

V: TRBV28
size: -
CDR3: CASSDNGQRYGYTF

V: TRBV7-9
size: -
CDR3: CASSSRQGGLYEQYF

V: TRBV29-1
size: -
CDR3: CSVVTGYYEQYF

V: TRBV24-1
size: -
CDR3: CATSPHQGDSTDTQYF

V: TRBV27
size: few
CDR3: CATPLFTGRRSGNTIYF

V: TRBV12-3/TRBV12-4
size: -
CDR3: CASSPGTGNGYTF

V: TRBV5-1
size: -
CDR3: CASSAAGSSYNEQFF

V: TRBV4-2
size: -
CDR3: CASSQARSTSTDTQYF

V: TRBV30
size: -
CDR3: CAWSVGQSNSPLHF

V: TRBV10-2
size: -
CDR3: CASSAGNNEQFF

V: TRBV2
size: -
CDR3: CASRGGEWDTEAFF

V: TRBV27
size: once
CDR3: CASSLRGQGAYGYTF

V: TRBV19
size: -
CDR3: CASSIDAGQGYNEQFF

V: TRBV3-1/TRBV3-2
size: -
CDR3: CASSQDREASSYNSPLHF

V: TRBV28
size: -
CDR3: CATQGDRPNEKLFF

V: TRBV5-1
size: -
CDR3: CASRAGGMSTDTQYF

V: TRBV6-5
size: -
CDR3: CASSLFRGSNYGYTF